This entry features one TCR beta chain sequence. Its antigen remains unidentified. The data were taken from a study of T cells in localized non-small cell lung cancer. Study-wide results and caveats: Uninvolved adjacent lung had higher T cell clonality than tumor and all other tissues.

The protocol was immunoSEQ multiplex PCR, while the TCRdb copy is restricted to in-frame clones and leaves out a portion. The sample has tens of thousands of clones; almost 85% are singletons. This CDR3 has 16 residues. CDR1 and CDR2 from the germline V gene are MNHEY and SMNVEV (reference sequence). The V end lost 9 bases, the J end lost 2 bases, and 21 bases lay between the germline ends. This clonotype was obtained from a male donor older than 55 with stage III squamous cell lung carcinoma. This material consisted of peripheral blood, taken before any cancer treatment. This chain uses TRBV27 with TRBJ2-3, with D possibly being TRBD2 (7 bases). In DNA form, the CDR3 reads TGTGCCAGTCAGAGGGGGGGATTATCTTTCACAGATACGCAGTATTTT. It codes for CASQRGGLSFTDTQYF.